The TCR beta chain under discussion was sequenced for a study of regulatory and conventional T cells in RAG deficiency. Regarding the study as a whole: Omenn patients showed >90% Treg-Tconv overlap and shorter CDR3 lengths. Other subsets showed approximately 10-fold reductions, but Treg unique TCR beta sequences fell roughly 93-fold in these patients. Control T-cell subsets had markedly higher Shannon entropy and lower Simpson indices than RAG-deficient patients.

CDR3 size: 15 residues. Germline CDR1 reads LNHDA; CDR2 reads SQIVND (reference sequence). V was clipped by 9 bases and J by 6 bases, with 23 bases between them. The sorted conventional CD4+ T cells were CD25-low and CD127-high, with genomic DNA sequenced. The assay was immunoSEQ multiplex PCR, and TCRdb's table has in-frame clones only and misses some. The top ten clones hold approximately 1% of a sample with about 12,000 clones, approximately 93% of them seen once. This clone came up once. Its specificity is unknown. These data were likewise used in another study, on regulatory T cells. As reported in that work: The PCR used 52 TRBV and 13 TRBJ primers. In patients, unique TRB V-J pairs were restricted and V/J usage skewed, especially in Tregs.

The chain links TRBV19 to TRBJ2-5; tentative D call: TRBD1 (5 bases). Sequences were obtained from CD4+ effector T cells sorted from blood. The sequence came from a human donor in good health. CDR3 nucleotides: TGTGCCAGGGATTGGAGAACAGGATATTTTAAGACCCAGTACTTC. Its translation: CARDWRTGYFKTQYF.